This T cell receptor (beta chain) was documented in a study of early T cells in non-severe SARS-CoV-2 infection. Background on the study: From unsorted whole blood, bulk RNA was sequenced, and the chains remained unpaired. Notes on the study in general: VDJdb matching, biased toward anti-spike CD8 responses, missed private and CD4 specificities.

Individually, cDNA molecules had unique molecular identifiers attached to them. Each CDR3 protein is one row after TCRdb ran MiXCR on the 5' RACE reads. Of 65,000 to 85,000 distinct CDR3 sequences in the sample, about 9.9% were seen once. This clonotype was observed many times. Its antigen is unknown. The clonotype comes from an adult who was a healthcare worker with PCR-confirmed SARS-CoV-2 infection or an uninfected control (not recorded which). Sequenced material: whole blood.

CDR3 sequence reads: CASGSPSRFTANEQFF. The DNA of the CDR3 is TGTGCTAGTGGTTCCCCCTCCCGATTTACAGCCAATGAGCAGTTCTTC. The chain recombines TRBV12-5 with TRBJ2-1, with D unclear. The V gene lost 4 bases and the J gene lost 6 bases, with 19 bases spanning the gap. The germline V gene has CDR1 LGHNT and CDR2 FRNRAP. The CDR3 runs 16 residues.